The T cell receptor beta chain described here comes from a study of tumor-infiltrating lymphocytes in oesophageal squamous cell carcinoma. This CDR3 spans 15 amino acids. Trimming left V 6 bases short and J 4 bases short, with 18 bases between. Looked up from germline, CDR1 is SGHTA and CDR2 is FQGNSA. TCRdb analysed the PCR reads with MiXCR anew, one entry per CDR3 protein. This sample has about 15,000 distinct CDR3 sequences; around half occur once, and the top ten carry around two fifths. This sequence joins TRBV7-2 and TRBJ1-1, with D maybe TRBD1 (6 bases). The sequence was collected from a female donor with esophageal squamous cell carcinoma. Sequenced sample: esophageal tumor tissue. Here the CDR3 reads CASSSYGGASTEAFF. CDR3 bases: TGTGCCAGCAGTTCTTATGGGGGGGCTAGCACTGAAGCTTTCTTT.